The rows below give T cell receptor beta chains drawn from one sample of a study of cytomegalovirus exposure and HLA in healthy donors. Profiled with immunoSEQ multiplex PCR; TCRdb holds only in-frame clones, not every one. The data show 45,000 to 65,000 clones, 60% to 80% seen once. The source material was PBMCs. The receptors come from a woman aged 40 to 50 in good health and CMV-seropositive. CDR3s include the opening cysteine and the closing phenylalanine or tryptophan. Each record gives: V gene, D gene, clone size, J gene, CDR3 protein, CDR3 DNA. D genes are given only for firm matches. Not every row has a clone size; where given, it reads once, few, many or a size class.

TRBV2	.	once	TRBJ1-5	CASSMRGGGSNQPQHF	TGTGCCAGCAGTATGAGAGGAGGTGGTAGCAATCAGCCCCAGCATTTT
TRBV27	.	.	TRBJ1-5	CASGGQYNQPQHF	TGTGCCAGCGGTGGACAGTACAATCAGCCCCAGCATTTT
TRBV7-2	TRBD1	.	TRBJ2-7	CASSIKRDRGYEQYF	TGTGCCAGCAGCATTAAGCGGGACAGGGGATACGAGCAGTACTTC
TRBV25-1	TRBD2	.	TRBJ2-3	CASSPRGGSTDTQYF	TGTGCCAGCAGTCCCCGGGGGGGAAGCACAGATACGCAGTATTTT
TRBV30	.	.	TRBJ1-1	CAWRRTGFTDRTEAFF	TGTGCCTGGCGGAGAACAGGGTTCACCGACCGTACTGAAGCTTTCTTT
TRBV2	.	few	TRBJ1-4	CASRGTSTNEKLFF	TGTGCCAGCAGGGGGACATCAACTAATGAAAAACTGTTTTTT
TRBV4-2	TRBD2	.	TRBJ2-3	CASSLGRGLGADTQYF	TGTGCCAGCAGCCTTGGAAGGGGACTAGGCGCAGATACGCAGTATTTT
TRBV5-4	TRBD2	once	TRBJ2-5	CASSLVAGGPETQYF	TGTGCCAGCAGCTTGGTAGCGGGGGGGCCGGAGACCCAGTACTTC
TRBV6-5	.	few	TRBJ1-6	CASSPGGWNSPLHF	TGTGCCAGCAGCCCCGGGGGGTGGAATTCACCCCTCCACTTT
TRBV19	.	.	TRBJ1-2	CASSPDTRGYGYTF	TGTGCCAGTAGCCCAGACACCCGGGGCTATGGCTACACCTTC
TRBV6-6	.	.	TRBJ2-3	CASSSPTGTDTQYF	TGTGCCAGCAGCAGTCCGACAGGCACAGATACGCAGTATTTT
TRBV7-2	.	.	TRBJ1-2	CASSLGGAAINYGYTF	TGTGCCAGCAGCTTAGGAGGCGCAGCGATTAACTATGGCTACACCTTC
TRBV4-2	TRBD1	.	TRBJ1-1	CASSRSTQGDTEAFF	TGTGCCAGCAGCCGCTCCACTCAGGGGGACACTGAAGCTTTCTTT
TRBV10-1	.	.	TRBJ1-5	CASSQLGTSRIGKAQHF	TGCGCCAGCAGCCAATTAGGGACATCCCGGATCGGGAAAGCCCAGCATTTT
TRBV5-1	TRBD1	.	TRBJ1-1	CASSLFGTGAEAFF	TGCGCCAGCAGCTTATTCGGGACAGGGGCTGAAGCTTTCTTT
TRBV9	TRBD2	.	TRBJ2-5	CASSPAVLAETQYF	TGTGCCAGCAGCCCAGCGGTACTAGCGGAGACCCAGTACTTC
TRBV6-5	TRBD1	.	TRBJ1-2	CASTQGARYGYTF	TGTGCCAGCACACAGGGGGCGCGTTATGGCTACACCTTC
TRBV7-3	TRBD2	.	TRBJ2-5	CASSRGLAYEETQYF	TGTGCCAGCAGCCGTGGACTAGCCTATGAAGAGACCCAGTACTTC
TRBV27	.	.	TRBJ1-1	CASSSYSRTEAFF	TGTGCCAGCAGCTCCTACAGTCGCACTGAAGCTTTCTTT
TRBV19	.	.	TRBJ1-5	CASSMGTRADFSLNQPQHF	TGTGCCAGTAGTATGGGGACAAGGGCGGACTTCAGTCTTAATCAGCCCCAGCATTTT
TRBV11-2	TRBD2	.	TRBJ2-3	CASSYRLAGGRDTQYF	TGTGCCAGCAGTTACCGACTAGCGGGGGGCAGGGATACGCAGTATTTT
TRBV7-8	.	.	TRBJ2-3	CASSSHRVDTQYF	TGTGCCAGCAGCTCCCATCGGGTGGATACGCAGTATTTT
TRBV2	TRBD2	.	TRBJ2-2	CASTQLAGPNTGELFF	TGTGCCAGCACCCAACTAGCGGGCCCGAACACCGGGGAGCTGTTTTTT
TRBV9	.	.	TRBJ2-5	CASSQRLQETQYF	TGTGCCAGCAGCCAGAGACTCCAAGAGACCCAGTACTTC
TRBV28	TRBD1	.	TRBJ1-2	CASRGETGANANYGYTF	TGTGCCAGCAGGGGAGAGACAGGGGCCAACGCAAACTATGGCTACACCTTC
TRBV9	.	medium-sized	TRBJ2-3	CASTNSGTSTDTQYF	TGTGCCAGCACCAATAGCGGAACTAGCACAGATACGCAGTATTTT
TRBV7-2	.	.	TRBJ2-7	CASSPAGAAYEQYF	TGTGCCAGCAGCCCTGCTGGGGCCGCCTACGAGCAGTACTTC
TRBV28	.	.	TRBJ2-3	CASGSGADTQYF	TGTGCCAGCGGCTCAGGGGCAGATACGCAGTATTTT
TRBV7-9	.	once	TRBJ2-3	CASSPGDTDTQYF	TGTGCCAGCAGCCCGGGGGACACAGATACGCAGTATTTT
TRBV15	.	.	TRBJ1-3	CATSRGAFSGNTIYF	TGTGCCACCAGCAGAGGGGCATTTTCTGGAAACACCATATATTTT
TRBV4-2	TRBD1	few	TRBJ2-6	CASSQDPGQGTGANVLTF	TGTGCCAGCAGCCAAGATCCGGGACAGGGGACCGGGGCCAACGTCCTGACTTTC
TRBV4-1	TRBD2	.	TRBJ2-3	CASSQDSLAGGDTQYF	TGCGCCAGCAGCCAAGATTCGCTAGCGGGGGGTGATACGCAGTATTTT
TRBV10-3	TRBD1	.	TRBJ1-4	CAIRDRVSEKLFF	TGTGCCATCAGGGACAGGGTTAGTGAAAAACTGTTTTTT
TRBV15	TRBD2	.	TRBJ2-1	CATSSGTSGAHEQFF	TGTGCCACCAGCAGTGGGACTAGCGGGGCACATGAGCAGTTCTTC
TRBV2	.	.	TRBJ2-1	CASRGQGSYNEQFF	TGTGCCAGCAGGGGTCAGGGCTCCTACAATGAGCAGTTCTTC
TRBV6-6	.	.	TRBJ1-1	CASTGTQNTEAFF	TGTGCCAGCACCGGGACACAAAACACTGAAGCTTTCTTT
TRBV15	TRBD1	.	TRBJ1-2	CATSRAGQGFGYTF	TGTGCCACCAGCAGAGCGGGACAGGGTTTCGGCTACACCTTC
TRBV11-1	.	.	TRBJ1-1	CASSLAGPDTEAFF	TGTGCCAGCAGCCTGGCGGGCCCTGACACTGAAGCTTTCTTT
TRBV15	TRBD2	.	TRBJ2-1	CATGGLAGNEQFF	TGTGCCACCGGCGGACTAGCGGGAAATGAGCAGTTCTTC
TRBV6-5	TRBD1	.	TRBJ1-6	CASSTPLDRDSPLHF	TGTGCCAGCAGTACGCCGCTTGACAGGGATTCACCCCTCCACTTT
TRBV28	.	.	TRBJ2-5	CMVYGGRGETQYF	TGTATGGTGTATGGGGGTCGGGGGGAGACCCAGTACTTC
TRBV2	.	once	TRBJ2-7	CASTRTRDSYEQYF	TGTGCCAGCACTAGGACACGCGACAGCTACGAGCAGTACTTC
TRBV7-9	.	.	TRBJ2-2	CASSSSRGTGELFF	TGTGCCAGCAGTAGCTCCCGGGGCACCGGGGAGCTGTTTTTT
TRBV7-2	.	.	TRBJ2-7	CASSFPGPTGQYF	TGTGCCAGCAGCTTTCCCGGCCCTACGGGGCAGTACTTC
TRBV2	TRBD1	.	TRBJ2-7	CASSPLTGTESEQYF	TGTGCCAGCAGCCCCTTAACCGGGACAGAATCCGAGCAGTACTTC